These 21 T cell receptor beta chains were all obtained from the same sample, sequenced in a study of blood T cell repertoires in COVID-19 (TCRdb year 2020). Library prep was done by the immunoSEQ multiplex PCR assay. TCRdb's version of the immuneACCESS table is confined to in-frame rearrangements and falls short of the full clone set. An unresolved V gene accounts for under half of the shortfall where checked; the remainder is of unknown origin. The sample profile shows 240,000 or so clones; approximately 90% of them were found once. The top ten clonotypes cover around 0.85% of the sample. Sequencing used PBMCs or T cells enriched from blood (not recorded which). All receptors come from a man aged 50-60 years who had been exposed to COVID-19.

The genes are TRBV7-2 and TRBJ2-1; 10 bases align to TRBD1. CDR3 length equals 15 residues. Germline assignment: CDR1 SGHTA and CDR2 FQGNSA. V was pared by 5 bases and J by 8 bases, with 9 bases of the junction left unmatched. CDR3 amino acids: CASSGQGGVWDEQFF. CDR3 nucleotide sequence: TGTGCCAGCAGCGGACAGGGGGGTGTGTGGGATGAGCAGTTCTTC. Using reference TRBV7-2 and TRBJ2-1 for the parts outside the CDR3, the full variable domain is GAGVSQSPSNKVTEKGKDVELRCDPISGHTALYWYRQSLGQGLEFLIYFQGNSAPDKSGLPSDRFSAERTGGSVSTLTIQRTQQEDSAVYLCASSGQGGVWDEQFFGPGTRLTVL.

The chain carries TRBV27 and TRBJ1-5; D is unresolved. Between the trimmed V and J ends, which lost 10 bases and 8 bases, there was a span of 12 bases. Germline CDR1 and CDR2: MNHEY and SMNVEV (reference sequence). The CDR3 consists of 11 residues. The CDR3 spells CATGLEEPQHF. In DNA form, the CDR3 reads TGTGCCACCGGCCTCGAGGAGCCCCAGCATTTT.

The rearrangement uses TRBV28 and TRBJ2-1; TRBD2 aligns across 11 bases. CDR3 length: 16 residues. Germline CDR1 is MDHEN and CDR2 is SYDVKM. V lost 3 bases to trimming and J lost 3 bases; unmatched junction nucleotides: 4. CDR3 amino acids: CASSFLAGGLYNEQFF. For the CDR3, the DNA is TGTGCCAGCAGTTTTCTAGCGGGGGGTCTCTACAATGAGCAGTTCTTC.

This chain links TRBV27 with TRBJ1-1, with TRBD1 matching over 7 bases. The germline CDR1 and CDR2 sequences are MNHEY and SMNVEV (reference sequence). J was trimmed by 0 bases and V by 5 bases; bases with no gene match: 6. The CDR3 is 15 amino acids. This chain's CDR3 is CASSLRTGVNTEAFF. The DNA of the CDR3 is TGTGCCAGCAGTCTACGAACAGGGGTGAACACTGAAGCTTTCTTT.

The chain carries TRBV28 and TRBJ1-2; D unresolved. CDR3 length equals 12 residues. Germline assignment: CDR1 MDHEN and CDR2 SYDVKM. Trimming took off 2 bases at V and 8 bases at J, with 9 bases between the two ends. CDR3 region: CASSLGGWGYTF. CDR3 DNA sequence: TGTGCCAGCAGTTTAGGAGGTTGGGGCTACACCTTC.

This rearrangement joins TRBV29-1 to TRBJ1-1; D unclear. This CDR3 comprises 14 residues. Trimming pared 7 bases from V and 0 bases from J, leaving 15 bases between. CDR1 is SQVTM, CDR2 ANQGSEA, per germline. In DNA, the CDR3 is TGCAGCGGGATTCCGGGTCTTATGAACACTGAAGCTTTCTTT. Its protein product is CSGIPGLMNTEAFF.

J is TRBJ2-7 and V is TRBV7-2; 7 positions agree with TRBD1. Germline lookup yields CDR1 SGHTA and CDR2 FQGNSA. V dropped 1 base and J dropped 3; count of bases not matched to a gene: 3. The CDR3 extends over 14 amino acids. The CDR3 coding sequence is TGTGCCAGCAGCTTAGGTCCAGGGGGCTACGAGCAGTACTTC. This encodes CASSLGPGGYEQYF.

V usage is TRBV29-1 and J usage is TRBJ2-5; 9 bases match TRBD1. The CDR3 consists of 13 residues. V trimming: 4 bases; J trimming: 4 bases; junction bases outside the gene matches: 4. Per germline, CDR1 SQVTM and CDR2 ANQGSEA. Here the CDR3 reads CSVVRTGAETQYF. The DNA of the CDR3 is TGCAGCGTTGTTAGGACAGGGGCAGAGACCCAGTACTTC.

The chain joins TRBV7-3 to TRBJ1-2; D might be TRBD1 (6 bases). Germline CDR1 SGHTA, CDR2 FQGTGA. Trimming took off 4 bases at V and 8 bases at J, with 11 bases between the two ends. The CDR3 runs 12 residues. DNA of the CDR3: TGTGCCAGCAGCTCCTCAGGGGTCGGCTACACCTTC. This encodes CASSSSGVGYTF.

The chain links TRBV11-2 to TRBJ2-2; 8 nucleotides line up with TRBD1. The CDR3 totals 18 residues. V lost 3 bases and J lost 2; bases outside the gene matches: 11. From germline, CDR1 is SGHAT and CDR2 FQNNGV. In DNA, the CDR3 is TGTGCCAGCAGCTTCCTGGCAGGGGGCAGAACTAACACCGGGGAGCTGTTTTTT. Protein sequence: CASSFLAGGRTNTGELFF.

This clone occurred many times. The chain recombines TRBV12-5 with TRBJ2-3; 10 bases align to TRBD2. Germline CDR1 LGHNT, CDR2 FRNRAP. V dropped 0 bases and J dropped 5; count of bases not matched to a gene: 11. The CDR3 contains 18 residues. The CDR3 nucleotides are TGTGCTAGTGGTTTGGTACTGTTGGCTAGCGGGAGCGAAGATACGCAGTATTTT. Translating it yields CASGLVLLASGSEDTQYF.

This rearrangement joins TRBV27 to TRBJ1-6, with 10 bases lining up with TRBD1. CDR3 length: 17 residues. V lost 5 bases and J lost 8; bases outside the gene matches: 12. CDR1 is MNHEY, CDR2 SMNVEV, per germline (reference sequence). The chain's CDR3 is CASSQGTGEGSYSPLHF. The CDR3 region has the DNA TGTGCCAGCAGTCAAGGGACAGGGGAGGGGAGCTATTCACCCCTCCACTTT.

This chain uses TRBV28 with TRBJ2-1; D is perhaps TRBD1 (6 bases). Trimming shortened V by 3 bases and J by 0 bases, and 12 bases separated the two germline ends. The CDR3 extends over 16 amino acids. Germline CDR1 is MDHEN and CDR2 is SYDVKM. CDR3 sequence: CASSFWDTSSYNEQFF. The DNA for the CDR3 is TGTGCCAGCAGTTTTTGGGACACCAGCTCCTACAATGAGCAGTTCTTC.

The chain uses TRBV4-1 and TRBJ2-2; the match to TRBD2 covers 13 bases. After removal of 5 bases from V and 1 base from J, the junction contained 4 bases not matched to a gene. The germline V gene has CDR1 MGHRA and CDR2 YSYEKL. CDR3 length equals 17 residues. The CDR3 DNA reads TGCGCCAGCAGCTCCTGGACTAGCGGGGGGAACACCGGGGAGCTGTTTTTT. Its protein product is CASSSWTSGGNTGELFF.

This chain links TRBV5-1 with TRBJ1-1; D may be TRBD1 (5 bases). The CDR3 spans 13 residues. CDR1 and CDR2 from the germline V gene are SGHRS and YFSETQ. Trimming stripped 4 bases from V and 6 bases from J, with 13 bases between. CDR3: CASSPGIVAEAFF. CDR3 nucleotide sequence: TGCGCCAGCAGCCCAGGGATTGTGGCTGAAGCTTTCTTT.

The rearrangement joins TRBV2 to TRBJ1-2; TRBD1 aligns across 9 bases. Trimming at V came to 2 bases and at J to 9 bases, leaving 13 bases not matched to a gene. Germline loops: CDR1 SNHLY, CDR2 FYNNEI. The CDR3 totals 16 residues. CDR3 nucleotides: TGTGCCAGCAGTGAACCTGGGACAGGGTCCCTTACGCGCTACACCTTC. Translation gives CASSEPGTGSLTRYTF.

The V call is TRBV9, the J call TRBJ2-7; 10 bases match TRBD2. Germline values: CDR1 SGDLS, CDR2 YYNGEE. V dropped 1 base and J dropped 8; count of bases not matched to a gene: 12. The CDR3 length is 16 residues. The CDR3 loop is CASSVLTSGKMSKQYV. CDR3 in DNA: TGTGCCAGCAGCGTACTCACTAGCGGGAAGATGTCCAAGCAGTACGTC.

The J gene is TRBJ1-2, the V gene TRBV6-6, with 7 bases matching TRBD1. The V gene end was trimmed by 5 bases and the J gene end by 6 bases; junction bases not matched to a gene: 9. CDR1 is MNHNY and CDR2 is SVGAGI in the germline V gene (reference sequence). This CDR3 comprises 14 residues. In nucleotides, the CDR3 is TGTGCCAGCAGTACCCCGACAGGGAACCATGGCTACACCTTC. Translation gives CASSTPTGNHGYTF.

This chain's CDR3 is CASSPSVVRVTEAFF. CDR3 bases: TGTGCCAGCTCACCGTCTGTTGTTCGAGTGACTGAAGCTTTCTTT. The chain recombines TRBV18 with TRBJ1-1; unclear D gene. V lost 3 bases to trimming and J lost 5 bases, with 16 bases between them. CDR3 length: 15 amino acids. Per the germline V gene, CDR1 is KGHSH and CDR2 is LQKENI.

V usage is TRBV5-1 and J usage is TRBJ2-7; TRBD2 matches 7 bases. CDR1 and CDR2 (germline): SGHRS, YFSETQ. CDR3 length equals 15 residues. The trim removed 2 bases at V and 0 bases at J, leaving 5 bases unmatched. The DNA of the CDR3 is TGCGCCAGCAGCTTCAGAGCGGGGAGCTCCTACGAGCAGTACTTC. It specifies CASSFRAGSSYEQYF.

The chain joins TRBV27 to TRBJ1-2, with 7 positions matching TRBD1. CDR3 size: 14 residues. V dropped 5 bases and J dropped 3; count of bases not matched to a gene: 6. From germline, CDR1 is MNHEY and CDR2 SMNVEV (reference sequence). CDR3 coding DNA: TGTGCCAGCAGTACAAGACAGGGTGACTATGGCTACACCTTC. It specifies CASSTRQGDYGYTF.